This TCR beta chain was sequenced for a study of T cells after yellow fever vaccination (dated by TCRdb to 2018 to 2020). As for the study more broadly: The SMART-Seq v4 Ultra Low Input RNA kit was used to prepare libraries from fractions with low cell numbers. To follow T-cell clones before and after both primary and booster YFV17D yellow fever vaccination, bulk TCR alpha and beta repertoires underwent longitudinal sequencing. The cohort comprised two healthy male donors, one aged 18 to 30 and one aged 30 to 40 years. Blood was drawn at multiple timepoints before and after primary and secondary immunization, with bulk PBMC replicates and cell subsets isolated.

According to the study, the label for this sample's treatment or condition signals: live attenuated yellow fever vaccine strain. Two biological replicates of bulk PBMCs were collected at each blood-draw timepoint. PBMCs were isolated from peripheral blood using a standard Ficoll-Paque protocol. RNA was extracted with TriZol from bulk PBMCs, CD4 and CD8 fractions, and dextramer-positive and dextramer-negative fractions. General conclusions and limits of the study: Because the study included only two donors, the extent to which the findings can be generalized is limited. The secondary T-cell response was weaker than the primary response but faster, peaking on day 5 instead of day 15. A small fraction of clonotypes showed up in both the CD4 and CD8 compartments, probably as a result of convergent recombination. Because abundant contaminating clonotypes from the bulk population could be contained in FACS-sorted repertoires, computational filtering was required. Most clones expanded after primary vaccination (approximately 95% of CD4 and 80% to 90% of CD8) were re-detected after the booster, suggesting that broad memory maintenance occurred.

The CDR3 contains 13 residues, cysteine and phenylalanine counted. Only CDR3 DNA is held: 39 bases, read in frame from base 1. V and J lose 4 bases and 4 bases, and a span of 11 bases separates them. The germline V gene gives CDR1 as SQVTM and CDR2 as ANQGSEA. TCR cDNA was synthesized by 5'RACE template switching, which introduced a universal primer site and unique molecular identifiers. cDNA synthesis was primed from both the TCR alpha and TCR beta constant segments. Two PCR steps were used to amplify libraries, with sample barcodes and sequencing adapters being added in the second step. Sequencing of the libraries was done on either Illumina HiSeq 2500 (2x100 bp) or NovaSeq (2x150 bp). Per the source publication's procedure: MIGEC handled demultiplexing of reads and collapsing into UMI consensus sequences, while MiXCR performed V(D)J alignment. Vaccine-responding clonotypes were defined with edgeR using replicate PBMC samples, requiring FDR below 0.01 and a log2 fold change above 5 up to day 15. Each bulk clonotype received a CD4 or CD8 identity based on whether the sequenced CD4 or CD8 repertoire contained that clonotype at higher abundance. In-frame beta chains were kept once TCRdb had trimmed the public reads at Q25 with fastp and called clones with MiXCR. Each entry is one CDR3 protein sequence, shown with its most common DNA and genes. These V and J calls originate from TCRdb's pipeline instead of the authors' own analysis. In all, the sample holds 350,000 to 450,000 distinct CDR3 sequences, and over 5% of those were seen once. The ten top clones hold about 15% of the sample.

In this sample, this clonotype turned up a few times. The clone's antigen remains unknown. No per-base quality is available; no much larger clone lies one base away. The rearrangement joined TRBV29-1 to TRBJ1-5, and perhaps TRBD1 as D gene, on 6 matching bases. The sequencing used PBMCs, collected 5 days after the yellow fever booster vaccination. The origin of this receptor is a man aged 30 to 39 who received the YFV17D yellow fever vaccine. The sequence in DNA is TGCAGCGTTGCCCAGGGGATTAATCAGCCCCAGCATTTT. It translates to CSVAQGINQPQHF.